This TCR beta chain was sequenced in a study of identical twins. TCRdb called the 5' RACE reads again in MiXCR, with one record for every CDR3 protein. The sample carries approximately 350,000 distinct CDR3 sequences, 10% to 15% recorded once. V trimming: 1 base; J trimming: 3 bases; junction bases outside the gene matches: 4. The CDR3 covers 15 residues. Germline loops: CDR1 MNHEY, CDR2 SMNVEV (reference sequence). Separately, the same data were catalogued under a study of yellow fever vaccine responses in identical twins.

The genes are TRBV27 and TRBJ2-3; 7 bases align to TRBD1. The TCR originated in a woman aged 18-29 years in good health. The specimen sequenced was CD8+ T cells sorted from blood. CDR3 sequence reads: CASSLYDRVTDTQYF. CDR3 coding DNA: TGTGCCAGCAGTTTATATGACAGGGTGACAGATACGCAGTATTTT.